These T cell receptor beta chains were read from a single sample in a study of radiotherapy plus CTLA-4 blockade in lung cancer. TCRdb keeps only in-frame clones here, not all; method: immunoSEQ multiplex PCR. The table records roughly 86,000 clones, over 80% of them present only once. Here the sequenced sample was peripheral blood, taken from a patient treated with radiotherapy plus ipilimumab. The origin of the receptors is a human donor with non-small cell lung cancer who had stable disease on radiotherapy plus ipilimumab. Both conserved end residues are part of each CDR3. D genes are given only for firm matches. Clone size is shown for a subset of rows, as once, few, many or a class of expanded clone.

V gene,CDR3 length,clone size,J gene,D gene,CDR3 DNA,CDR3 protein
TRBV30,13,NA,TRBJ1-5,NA,TGTGCCTGGAGTGGGGGGGTTAATCAGCCCCAGCATTTT,CAWSGGVNQPQHF
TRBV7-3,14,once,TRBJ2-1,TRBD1,TGTGCCAGCAGCCGGGGACAGGGCTACAATGAGCAGTTCTTC,CASSRGQGYNEQFF
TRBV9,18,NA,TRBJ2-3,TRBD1,TGTGCCAGCAGCCCGAGAGGGGTGACAGGGTTGGGCACAGATACGCAGTATTTT,CASSPRGVTGLGTDTQYF
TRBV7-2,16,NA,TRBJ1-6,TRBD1,TGTGCCAGCAGCTTCATCGGGCCCAGACAGGGGTCACCCCTCCACTTT,CASSFIGPRQGSPLHF
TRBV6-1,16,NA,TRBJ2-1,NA,TGTGCCAGCAGTGAAGCCCAAGGGAGCTCCTACAATGAGCAGTTCTTC,CASSEAQGSSYNEQFF
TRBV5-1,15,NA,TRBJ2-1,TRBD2,TGCGCCAGCAGCATCTCCCCGGGACTAGTGCATGAGCAGTTCTTC,CASSISPGLVHEQFF
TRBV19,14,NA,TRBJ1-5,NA,TGTGCCAGTAGTCAGGGACGATGGGATCAGCCCCAGCATTTT,CASSQGRWDQPQHF
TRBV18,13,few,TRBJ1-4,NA,TGTGCCAGCTCACCACGGGTACGGGAAAAACTGTTTTTT,CASSPRVREKLFF
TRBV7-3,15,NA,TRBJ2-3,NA,TGTGCCAGCAGCTCACCGGGACGGAGCACAGATACGCAGTATTTT,CASSSPGRSTDTQYF
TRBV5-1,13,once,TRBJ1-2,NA,TGCGCCAGCAGCTTGAACAGAGTGTATGGCTACACCTTC,CASSLNRVYGYTF
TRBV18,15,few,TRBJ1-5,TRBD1,TGTGCCAGCTCACCGCGGGACAGTCTGAATCAGCCCCAGCATTTT,CASSPRDSLNQPQHF
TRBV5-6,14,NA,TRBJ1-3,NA,TGTGCCAGCAGCCCACGAGGCTGGGGAAACACCATATATTTT,CASSPRGWGNTIYF
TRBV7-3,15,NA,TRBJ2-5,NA,TGTGCCAGCAGCTTAAGAGGCGGGACCCAGGGGACCCAGTACTTC,CASSLRGGTQGTQYF
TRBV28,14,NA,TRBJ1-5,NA,TGTGCCAGCAGTACGTTAGTGGGGAATCAGCCCCAGCATTTT,CASSTLVGNQPQHF
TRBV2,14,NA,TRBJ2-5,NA,TGTGCCAGCAGTGAGTGGCTGGGGAGAGAGACCCAGTACTTC,CASSEWLGRETQYF
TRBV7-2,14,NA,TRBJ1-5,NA,TGTGCCAGCAGCAAGGGGCGGTCCAATCAGCCCCAGCATTTT,CASSKGRSNQPQHF
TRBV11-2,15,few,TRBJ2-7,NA,TGTGCCAGCAGCCCCCGCCGCGGACGTTGGGGCGAGCAGTACTTC,CASSPRRGRWGEQYF
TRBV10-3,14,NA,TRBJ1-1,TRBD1,TGTGCCATCAGTCCCGGGACAGGGGGCACTGAAGCTTTCTTT,CAISPGTGGTEAFF
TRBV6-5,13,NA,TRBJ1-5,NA,TGTGCCAGCAGTTACAGTCTATTTCAGCCCCAGCATTTT,CASSYSLFQPQHF
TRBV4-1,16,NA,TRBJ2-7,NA,TGCGCCAGCAGCCAACCTCTGGGACCGGCCTCCTACGAGCAGTACTTC,CASSQPLGPASYEQYF
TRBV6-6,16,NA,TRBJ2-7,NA,TGTGCCAGCAGGGGGAGGAGGGCCCGAGAAAGCTACGAGCAGTACTTC,CASRGRRARESYEQYF
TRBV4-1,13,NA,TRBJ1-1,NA,TGCGCCAGCAGCCTCCCCGCGGCGTATGAAGCTTTCTTT,CASSLPAAYEAFF